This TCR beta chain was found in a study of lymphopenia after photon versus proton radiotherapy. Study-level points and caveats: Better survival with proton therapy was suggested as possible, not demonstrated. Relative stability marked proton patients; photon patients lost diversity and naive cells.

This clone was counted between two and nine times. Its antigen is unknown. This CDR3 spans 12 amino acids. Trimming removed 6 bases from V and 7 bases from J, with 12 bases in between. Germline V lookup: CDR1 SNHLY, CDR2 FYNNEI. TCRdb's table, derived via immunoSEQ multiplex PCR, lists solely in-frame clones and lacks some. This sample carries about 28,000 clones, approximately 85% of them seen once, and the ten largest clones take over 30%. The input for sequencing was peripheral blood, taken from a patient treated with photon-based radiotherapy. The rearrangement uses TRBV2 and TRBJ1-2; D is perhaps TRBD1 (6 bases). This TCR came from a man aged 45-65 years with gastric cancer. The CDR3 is CASRDSRIGYTF. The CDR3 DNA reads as TGTGCCAGCAGGGACAGTCGTATTGGCTACACCTTC.